The entry below gives a single T cell receptor (beta chain) sequence along with its context. What it binds is unknown. TCRdb reanalysed the RT-PCR reads using MiXCR and keeps one entry per CDR3 protein. The table shows roughly 500,000 distinct CDR3 sequences, with over 25% occurring only once. This record comes from a study of response to subunit inactivated influenza vaccine. Broader study findings: It was suggested by the authors that few new T cells are recruited by each seasonal influenza vaccination.

This CDR3 contains 15 residues. CDR1 ENHRY and CDR2 SYGVKD come from the germline V gene. J lost 4 bases, V lost 5 bases, and 9 bases had no gene match. The rearrangement uses TRBV10-3 and TRBJ2-7, with TRBD1 matching 9 bases. The clonotype was recovered from a man aged 50 to 60 who received an inactivated influenza vaccine. The source was CD4+ T cells sorted from PBMCs, collected roughly 5 days after vaccination. CDR3 DNA sequence: TGTGCCATCAGTCCGGGACAGGGTGGGAGTTACGAGCAGTACTTC. It translates to CAISPGQGGSYEQYF.